What follows are 29 T cell receptor beta chains derived from one specimen sequenced in a study of blood T cell repertoires in COVID-19. The assay was immunoSEQ multiplex PCR, and TCRdb's table has in-frame clones only and misses some. The sample yields roughly 250,000 clones, roughly three quarters seen once. The sequencing input was peripheral blood. These receptors were obtained from a woman aged 35 to 49 with active or convalescent COVID-19.

The chain links TRBV14 to TRBJ2-2; 9 nucleotides align to TRBD1. Germline lookup yields CDR1 SGHDN and CDR2 FVKESK. The CDR3 has 17 amino acids. The V segment lost 1 base and the J segment 4 bases; nucleotides outside the gene matches: 7. Here the CDR3 reads CASSQVGTGTATGELFF. The CDR3 DNA sequence: TGTGCCAGCAGCCAAGTAGGGACAGGGACCGCCACCGGGGAGCTGTTTTTT.

The chain uses TRBV15 and TRBJ1-3, with TRBD1 identical over 9 bases. Germline-derived CDR1 and CDR2 are LNHNV and YYDKDF (reference sequence). V dropped 0 bases and J dropped 11; count of bases not matched to a gene: 8. The CDR3 sequence is 15 residues long. The CDR3 protein is CATSREGLQGAAIYF. CDR3 nucleotide sequence: TGTGCCACCAGCAGAGAGGGATTACAGGGGGCAGCCATATATTTT. The full variable domain, with the rest looked up from reference TRBV15 and TRBJ1-3, is DAMVIQNPRYQVTQFGKPVTLSCSQTLNHNVMYWYQQKSSQAPKLLFHYYDKDFNNEADTPDNFQSRRPNTSFCFLDIRSPGLGDTAMYLCATSREGLQGAAIYFGEGSWLTVV.

About this clone: The same CDR3 also results from other DNA sequences found in this sample. The J gene is TRBJ1-1, the V gene TRBV7-3; possible D gene TRBD1, 5 bases. Trimming removed 2 bases at V and 5 bases at J, with 9 bases between. Looked up from germline, CDR1 is SGHTA and CDR2 is FQGTGA. The CDR3 is 13 residues long. This chain's CDR3 is CASSLLGGTEAFF. In nucleotides, the CDR3 is TGTGCCAGCAGCTTACTTGGGGGGACTGAAGCTTTCTTT.

The chain couples TRBV4-2 to TRBJ1-2; D is unresolved. From germline, CDR1 is LGHNA and CDR2 YNFKEQ. This CDR3 region has 16 residues. Trimming shortened V by 2 bases and J by 0 bases, and 13 bases separated the two germline ends. The CDR3 sequence is CASSQFAALANYGYTF. The CDR3 coding sequence is TGTGCCAGCAGCCAATTTGCGGCCTTAGCTAACTATGGCTACACCTTC.

The rearrangement joins TRBV5-4 to TRBJ2-1; a weak D match, TRBD1 (6 bases). The CDR3 runs 15 residues. V was cut by 3 bases and J by 6 bases, with 16 bases left in between. Per germline, CDR1 SGHNT and CDR2 YYREEE (reference sequence). CDR3 coding DNA: TGTGCCAGCAGCTGGGACACCACGACCGGCAATGAGCAGTTCTTC. Amino acids: CASSWDTTTGNEQFF.

By sample share, this clone is medium-sized (0.01 to 0.1%). The chain couples TRBV2 to TRBJ2-7; no clear D gene. Germline CDR1 is SNHLY and CDR2 is FYNNEI. Trimming left V 3 bases short and J 7 bases short, with 10 bases between. The CDR3 covers 12 residues. The CDR3 sequence is CASSEWPPEQYV. The DNA for the CDR3 is TGTGCCAGCAGTGAGTGGCCTCCAGAGCAGTACGTC.

This clone was seen a handful of times. The V call is TRBV6-6, the J call TRBJ1-2, with D perhaps TRBD1 (6 bases). Germline CDR1 is MNHNY and CDR2 is SVGAGI (reference sequence). The CDR3 runs 15 residues. V was cut by 6 bases and J by 2 bases, with 16 bases left in between. The CDR3 reads CASSRGGTPNYGYTF. The CDR3 DNA follows: TGTGCCAGCAGCAGAGGGGGTACCCCCAACTATGGCTACACCTTC.

By share, this clone counts as medium-sized. The chain employs TRBV6-5 and TRBJ2-7; D might be TRBD1 (6 bases). Germline assignment: CDR1 MNHEY and CDR2 SVGAGI. The V and J ends lost 7 bases and 3 bases respectively, with 10 bases between them. The CDR3 loop spans 12 amino acids. The CDR3 DNA reads as TGTGCCAGCAAGGGGGATAGCTACGAGCAGTACTTC. Its protein product is CASKGDSYEQYF.

J is TRBJ1-6 and V is TRBV5-1; TRBD1 matches at 8 bases. Per germline, CDR1 SGHRS and CDR2 YFSETQ. Losses at the gene ends were 2 bases for V and 5 bases for J; bases not matched to a gene: 3. This CDR3 spans 15 amino acids. The CDR3 protein is CASSFAGQDNSPLHF. CDR3 in DNA: TGCGCCAGCAGCTTCGCGGGACAGGATAATTCACCCCTCCACTTT.

This clone was seen a single time. The V and J genes are TRBV30 and TRBJ2-3, with a weak D call TRBD1 (5 bases). Trimming pared 2 bases from V and 0 bases from J, leaving 9 bases between. Germline-derived CDR1 and CDR2 are GTSNPN and SVGIG (reference sequence). The CDR3 runs to 14 residues. The CDR3 DNA reads as TGTGCCTGGAGTACTGGGGCTAGCACAGATACGCAGTATTTT. Translation gives CAWSTGASTDTQYF.

The chain has TRBV12-3 or TRBV12-4 and TRBJ1-5; TRBD1 matches at 8 bases. V shed 7 bases, J shed 4 bases, and the junction held 3 bases outside the gene matches. The CDR3 runs 13 residues. CDR3 DNA sequence: TGTGCCAGCACAGGGACAGGTAATCAGCCCCAGCATTTT. Its protein product is CASTGTGNQPQHF.

The chain couples TRBV19 to TRBJ1-2; the match to TRBD1 covers 7 bases. After removal of 7 bases from V and 6 bases from J, the junction contained 11 bases not matched to a gene. Per the germline V gene, CDR1 is LNHDA and CDR2 is SQIVND (reference sequence). CDR3 size: 14 residues. CDR3 protein: CASIHRDRRNGYTF. The CDR3 bases are TGTGCCAGTATCCACCGGGACAGACGAAATGGCTACACCTTC. The whole variable domain, filled in from reference TRBV19 and TRBJ1-2, reads DGGITQSPKYLFRKEGQNVTLSCEQNLNHDAMYWYRQDPGQGLRLIYYSQIVNDFQKGDIAEGYSVSREKKESFPLTVTSAQKNPTAFYLCASIHRDRRNGYTFGSGTRLTVV.

The chain links TRBV28 to TRBJ1-6; D is perhaps TRBD1 (6 bases). Germline V lookup: CDR1 MDHEN, CDR2 SYDVKM. CDR3 length: 17 amino acids. Trimming took off 4 bases at V and 9 bases at J, with 22 bases between the two ends. CDR3 bases: TGTGCCAGCAGTTCCTCGGATCCTCCCCAAGGGGGTTCACCCCTCCACTTT. This gives the protein CASSSSDPPQGGSPLHF.

The chain has TRBV18 and TRBJ2-1; TRBD2 matches at 9 bases. Germline CDR1 is KGHSH and CDR2 is LQKENI. The CDR3 is made up of 16 amino acids. With V trimmed by 3 bases and J by 4 bases, 7 bases remained unmatched. The CDR3 region has the DNA TGTGCCAGCTCACCTCAGGGCGGGGGGGCGTACAATGAGCAGTTCTTC. Protein: CASSPQGGGAYNEQFF.

The V gene is TRBV5-1, the J gene TRBJ1-3; D is ambiguous. Between the trimmed V and J ends, which lost 4 bases and 0 bases, there was a span of 11 bases. CDR3 length: 15 residues. The V gene's germline CDR1 is SGHRS and CDR2 YFSETQ. CDR3: CASSEFDYSGNTIYF. DNA of the CDR3: TGCGCCAGCAGCGAGTTCGATTACTCTGGAAACACCATATATTTT.

This clone was detected once. The chain carries TRBV10-1 and TRBJ1-1; perhaps TRBD1 as D (5 bases). The germline V gene has CDR1 WNHNN and CDR2 SYGVQD (reference sequence). Trimming removed 7 bases from V and 1 base from J, with 10 bases in between. The CDR3 runs 13 residues. CDR3 bases: TGCGCCAGCAAGCAGGGATCGAACACTGAAGCTTTCTTT. Translating gives CASKQGSNTEAFF.

The chain is built from TRBV30 and TRBJ1-5; tentatively, D is TRBD1 (6 bases). Germline V gene data show CDR1 as GTSNPN and CDR2 as SVGIG (reference sequence). V was shortened by 7 bases and J by 6 bases, with 13 bases between the two germline ends. There are 12 residues in the CDR3. The CDR3 region is CASTGAGQPQHF. The CDR3 nucleotides are TGTGCCTCGACAGGCGCCGGTCAGCCCCAGCATTTT.

This chain joins TRBV6-5 and TRBJ2-5, with D tentatively TRBD2 (5 bases). Trimming took off 6 bases at V and 4 bases at J, with 6 bases between the two ends. The CDR3 is made up of 11 amino acids. Germline values: CDR1 MNHEY, CDR2 SVGAGI. The CDR3 is CASRDLETQYF. CDR3 nucleotide sequence: TGTGCCAGCAGGGACTTAGAGACCCAGTACTTC.

This chain connects TRBV6-5 to TRBJ1-5; D perhaps matches TRBD1 (5 bases). This CDR3 region has 15 residues. With 7 bases removed from V and 2 bases from J, the gap between germline ends came to 15 bases. Per the germline V gene, CDR1 is MNHEY and CDR2 is SVGAGI. CDR3 protein: CASTRGGYGNQPQHF. In DNA form, the CDR3 reads TGTGCCAGCACCCGGGGGGGTTACGGCAATCAGCCCCAGCATTTT.

The chain joins TRBV7-9 to TRBJ1-1; D is ambiguous. CDR3 length: 12 residues. CDR1 SEHNR and CDR2 FQNEAQ come from the germline V gene (reference sequence). The germline V and J ends were trimmed by 6 bases and 3 bases, with 8 bases remaining between them. Here the CDR3 reads CASSPVDTEAFF. The CDR3 bases are TGTGCCAGCAGTCCAGTGGACACTGAAGCTTTCTTT.

The genes are TRBV28 and TRBJ2-7; possible D gene TRBD1, 6 bases. The V end was cut by 4 bases, the J end by 0 bases, with 13 bases between. CDR3 size: 15 residues. The V gene's germline CDR1 is MDHEN and CDR2 SYDVKM. CDR3 bases: TGTGCCAGCAGTTCCACAGGGATCAACTCCTACGAGCAGTACGTC. Translation gives CASSSTGINSYEQYV.

This clone is a singleton in its sample. V usage is TRBV27 and J usage is TRBJ1-3, with 7 bases that match TRBD1. The CDR3 is 15 residues long. Germline assignment: CDR1 MNHEY and CDR2 SMNVEV (reference sequence). J lost 3 bases, V lost 0 bases, and 2 bases had no gene match. CDR3 sequence (DNA): TGTGCCAGCAGTTTATCACGACAGGGTGGAAACACCATATATTTT. This encodes CASSLSRQGGNTIYF.

This chain joins TRBV28 and TRBJ1-2, with 8 bases that match TRBD1. The CDR3 length is 14 residues. V gave up 2 bases and J gave up 8 bases; unmatched junction bases: 7. Germline-derived CDR1 and CDR2 are MDHEN and SYDVKM. CDR3 nucleotide sequence: TGTGCCAGCAGTTTACCTGACAGGGGATGGGGCTACACCTTC. Residues: CASSLPDRGWGYTF.

The rearrangement links TRBV12-3 or TRBV12-4 to TRBJ1-1, with D perhaps TRBD1 (5 bases). The length of the CDR3 is 12 residues. The V end lost 6 bases, the J end lost 11 bases, and 16 bases lay between the germline ends. CDR3 in amino acids: CASSFVGTGAFF. The CDR3 nucleotides read TGTGCCAGCAGCTTTGTAGGGACTGGGGCTTTCTTT.

The chain combines TRBV28 with TRBJ2-3; TRBD2 aligns across 13 bases. Germline CDR1 reads MDHEN; CDR2 reads SYDVKM. Germline trimming cut 2 bases from V and 1 base from J; bases unmatched to any gene: 0. This CDR3 comprises 16 residues. The CDR3 loop reads CASSLGTSGGTDTQYF. The DNA for the CDR3 is TGTGCCAGCAGTTTAGGGACTAGCGGGGGCACAGATACGCAGTATTTT.

In this sample, this clone turned up a few times. V usage is TRBV9 and J usage is TRBJ1-3, with D hard to call. CDR1 SGDLS and CDR2 YYNGEE come from the germline V gene. The ends were cut back, 0 bases at V and 0 bases at J, with 10 bases in the middle. The CDR3 loop spans 16 amino acids. Here the CDR3 DNA reads TGTGCCAGCAGCGTAGTCGGCGGAATCTCTGGAAACACCATATATTTT. It specifies CASSVVGGISGNTIYF.

This sequence joins TRBV7-2 and TRBJ1-5; TRBD1 matches at 9 bases. The CDR3 length is 15 residues. Germline values: CDR1 SGHTA, CDR2 FQGNSA. Trimming took 5 bases from V and 4 from J; bases not matched to a gene: 6. The CDR3 DNA follows: TGTGCCAGCAGCGAGGGACAGGGAACGAATCAGCCCCAGCATTTT. Translating gives CASSEGQGTNQPQHF.

The rearrangement links TRBV21-1 to TRBJ1-6. TRBV21-1 corresponds to a pseudogene. The CDR3 consists of 20 residues. CDR3 loop: CASSNWLGRRASPVDSPLHF. The CDR3, as DNA: TGTGCCAGCAGCAACTGGCTGGGAAGGAGGGCTAGTCCGGTTGATTCACCCCTCCACTTT.

The CDR3 here is CASSQDPAGSQETQYF. CDR3 nucleotides: TGTGCCAGCAGCCAAGATCCGGCGGGGAGCCAAGAGACCCAGTACTTC. This chain joins TRBV4-2 and TRBJ2-5; tentative D call: TRBD2 (6 bases). This CDR3 has 16 residues. Per germline, CDR1 LGHNA and CDR2 YNFKEQ. V was cut by 0 bases and J by 1 base, with 12 bases left in between.